This TCR beta chain derives from a study of cytomegalovirus exposure and HLA in healthy donors. General observations from the study: Earlier analysis found most TCR beta V segments productive about 90% or about 30% of the time. Overall, approximately 150 TCR beta chains were annotated as cytomegalovirus-associated. Donors were assumed by presence/absence analyses to have roughly uniform sequencing depth.

The germline CDR1 and CDR2 sequences are MNHEY and SVGAGI. The V and J ends lost 6 bases and 0 bases respectively, with 14 bases between them. The CDR3 loop spans 15 amino acids. Comments on this clone: What it binds is unknown.

Primers: 60 Vbeta forward and 13 Jbeta reverse. The protocol was immunoSEQ multiplex PCR, while the TCRdb copy is restricted to in-frame clones and leaves out a portion. The table includes roughly 170,000 clones, roughly 84% detected once. The material sequenced was PBMCs. This clonotype originated in a male donor in good health and CMV-seronegative. The chain couples TRBV6-5 to TRBJ1-2; tentative D call: TRBD1 (6 bases). The CDR3 DNA sequence: TGTGCCAGCAGACGGGGACACGAGTCTAACTATGGCTACACCTTC. Translated: CASRRGHESNYGYTF.